This T cell receptor beta chain is from a study of TIL therapy for anti-PD-1-resistant metastatic lung cancer. Study-wide results and caveats: Many TIL product clones were absent from baseline tumor, suggesting clonal contraction. TIL cultures after expansion showed higher clonality and lower diversity than baseline tumor (median roughly 6% vs 31%). Treatment-naive, never-smoker and oncogene-addicted patients were overrepresented in this highly selected cohort.

Time point specified: pre-treatment sample, taken before nivolumab and TIL therapy. Tumor tissue came from excised metastases, mostly pleural nodules or supraclavicular lymph nodes. The immunoSEQ assay was v3. Profiling relied on immunoSEQ multiplex PCR, and the TCRdb table lists in-frame clones only, not all of them. Of 10,000 to 15,000 clones in the sample, around 58% are singletons; the top ten hold about 7.4%. With respect to this clone: Its cognate antigen is unknown.

V lost 2 bases and J lost 6; bases outside the gene matches: 10. CDR1 is SGHRS, CDR2 YFSETQ, per germline. The CDR3 spans 15 residues. The specimen comprised tumor tissue, sampled at baseline. This receptor was identified in a person between 25 and 80 years old with non-small cell lung cancer. The V and J genes are TRBV5-1 and TRBJ2-7; TRBD2 aligns across 8 bases. CDR3 protein: CASSFAGGASGEQYF. CDR3 coding DNA: TGCGCCAGCAGCTTTGCCGGGGGGGCCTCGGGCGAGCAGTACTTC.